These 20 T cell receptor beta chains came from one sample sequenced in a study of blood T cell repertoires in COVID-19. Sequencing used immunoSEQ multiplex PCR; TCRdb keeps in-frame clones, though not all of them. The data contain roughly 400,000 clones, about 90% of them singletons. The sequenced material came from peripheral blood. These receptors originate from a woman aged 55-69 years with COVID-19, enrolled during active disease.

This chain uses TRBV7-6 with TRBJ1-1; D possibly corresponds to TRBD1 (5 bases). CDR1 is SGHVS and CDR2 is FNYEAQ in the germline V gene. The length of the CDR3 is 15 residues. The V and J ends lost 1 base and 4 bases respectively, with 13 bases between them. The CDR3 DNA reads as TGTGCCAGCAGCTTAGAACCAGGGATAGGCACTGAAGCTTTCTTT. Translated: CASSLEPGIGTEAFF. The whole variable domain, filled in from reference TRBV7-6 and TRBJ1-1, reads GAGVSQSPRYKVTKRGQDVALRCDPISGHVSLYWYRQALGQGPEFLTYFNYEAQQDKSGLPNDRFSAERPEGSISTLTIQRTEQRDSAMYRCASSLEPGIGTEAFFGQGTRLTVV.

This clone turned up a few times. This chain uses TRBV28 with TRBJ1-5, with 7 nucleotides matching TRBD1. This CDR3 has 15 residues. Trimming cost V 6 bases and J 0 bases; bases outside gene matches: 5. The V gene's germline CDR1 is MDHEN and CDR2 SYDVKM. Here the CDR3 DNA reads TGTGCCAGCAGGACAGGGTTTGGTAGCAATCAGCCCCAGCATTTT. Protein: CASRTGFGSNQPQHF.

About this clone itself: A read error may produce the germline difference seen at one junction end. This sequence joins TRBV5-1 and TRBJ2-5; 11 bases are a match to TRBD2. The CDR3 totals 15 residues. The V gene's germline CDR1 is SGHRS and CDR2 YFSETQ. The CDR3 sequence: CASSLGEASGGSRDF. The CDR3 nucleotides are TGCGCCAGCAGCTTGGGAGAAGCTAGCGGGGGGTCCAGAGACTTC.

The V and J genes are TRBV3-1 (or the pseudogene TRBV3-2) and TRBJ1-2, with D perhaps TRBD1 (5 bases). V dropped 5 bases and J dropped 0 bases, with 13 bases sitting between them. Germline V gene data show CDR1 as LGHDT and CDR2 as YNNKEL (reference sequence). This CDR3 has 15 residues. CDR3 nucleotides: TGTGCCAGCAGCATCCTGACAGCCCCTAACTATGGCTACACCTTC. It encodes CASSILTAPNYGYTF.

About this clone: A much bigger clone sits one base away, suggesting this may be a read error. V usage is TRBV15 and J usage is TRBJ2-2; 9 bases are shared with TRBD2. The CDR3 contains 19 residues. J gave up 3 bases and V 4 bases, and 15 bases lay outside the gene matches. The germline V gene encodes CDR1 LNHNV and CDR2 YYDKDF (reference sequence). The CDR3 DNA reads as TGTGCCACCAGCAAGACCTGGACTAGCGAGGCGGCTTACACCGGGGAGCTGTTTTTT. Translation: CATSKTWTSEAAYTGELFF.

This chain uses TRBV19 with TRBJ1-5; tentative D call: TRBD1 (6 bases). The CDR3 runs to 15 residues. Germline lookup yields CDR1 LNHDA and CDR2 SQIVND (reference sequence). V dropped 10 bases and J dropped 5 bases, with 21 bases sitting between them. CDR3 in DNA: TGTGCCACCCAGGACAGCCTGGGTCCCTATCAGCCCCAGCATTTT. Translating it yields CATQDSLGPYQPQHF.

This chain joins TRBV7-8 and TRBJ2-7; TRBD2 might be the D (5 bases). CDR1 SGHVS and CDR2 FQNEAQ come from the germline V gene. The CDR3 is 15 residues long. Trimming cost V 5 bases and J 2 bases, with 16 bases left between them. This chain's CDR3 is CASSQKGATAYEQYF. The CDR3 coding sequence is TGTGCCAGCAGCCAGAAGGGAGCGACCGCCTACGAGCAGTACTTC.

V and J are TRBV19 and TRBJ1-3; 7 nucleotides line up with TRBD1. This CDR3 has 15 residues. Germline V gene data show CDR1 as LNHDA and CDR2 as SQIVND (reference sequence). The J segment lost 0 bases and the V segment lost 5 bases, leaving 4 bases of the junction unmatched. Here the CDR3 reads CASSPGTASGNTIYF. The CDR3 nucleotides read TGTGCCAGTAGTCCTGGGACAGCCTCTGGAAACACCATATATTTT. The whole variable domain, filled in from reference TRBV19 and TRBJ1-3, reads DGGITQSPKYLFRKEGQNVTLSCEQNLNHDAMYWYRQDPGQGLRLIYYSQIVNDFQKGDIAEGYSVSREKKESFPLTVTSAQKNPTAFYLCASSPGTASGNTIYFGEGSWLTVV.

The chain recombines TRBV6-5 with TRBJ1-2; 7 positions agree with TRBD1. The CDR3 sequence is 13 residues long. Per the germline V gene, CDR1 is MNHEY and CDR2 is SVGAGI. J lost 4 bases, V lost 9 bases, and 8 bases had no gene match. CDR3 DNA: TGTGCCAGGAAGAGGGACAGCGGCTATGGCTACACCTTC. It specifies CARKRDSGYGYTF.

V usage is TRBV19 and J usage is TRBJ2-1; tentatively, D is TRBD1 (6 bases). The V end was cut by 3 bases, the J end by 0 bases, with 9 bases between. Germline assignment: CDR1 LNHDA and CDR2 SQIVND (reference sequence). There are 15 residues in the CDR3. The DNA for the CDR3 is TGTGCCAGTAGTATCGGACAGAGCTCCTACAATGAGCAGTTCTTC. Amino acids: CASSIGQSSYNEQFF.

This rearrangement joins TRBV5-1 to TRBJ1-2, with TRBD1 matching over 9 bases. Trimming removed 5 bases from V and 0 bases from J; junction bases left unmatched: 8. The CDR3 has 16 amino acids. CDR1 is SGHRS, CDR2 YFSETQ, per germline. The CDR3 loop reads CASSLLQGAANYGYTF. In DNA, the CDR3 is TGCGCCAGCAGTCTCCTACAGGGGGCGGCTAACTATGGCTACACCTTC.

The rearrangement uses TRBV7-9 and TRBJ2-3; no reliable D call. Germline V lookup: CDR1 SEHNR, CDR2 FQNEAQ (reference sequence). With 11 bases removed from V and 4 bases from J, the gap between germline ends came to 10 bases. The CDR3 has 11 residues. The CDR3 bases are TGTGCCGCCTCGGGTGCAGATACGCAGTATTTT. As protein: CAASGADTQYF.

The chain couples TRBV10-3 to TRBJ2-7; 7 bases agree with TRBD1. Unmatched junction bases numbered 4, after V lost 2 bases and J lost 0 bases. Germline V lookup: CDR1 ENHRY, CDR2 SYGVKD. This CDR3 is built from 15 residues. As DNA, the CDR3 is TGTGCCATCAGTGAGGGACCAGGGGGCTCCTACGAGCAGTACTTC. It encodes CAISEGPGGSYEQYF.

The chain uses TRBV29-1 and TRBJ2-3, with 9 positions matching TRBD1. The CDR3 has 13 residues. CDR1 and CDR2 (germline): SQVTM, ANQGSEA. The junction had 5 bases not matched to a gene; V was cut back by 7 bases and J by 3 bases. The CDR3 sequence is CSADRGVTDTQYF. Written as DNA, the CDR3 is TGCAGCGCCGACAGGGGGGTAACAGATACGCAGTATTTT.

The V and J genes are TRBV7-3 and TRBJ2-5, with 8 bases aligning to TRBD1. The J segment lost 4 bases and the V segment lost 4 bases, leaving 5 bases of the junction unmatched. This CDR3 comprises 14 residues. Germline-derived CDR1 and CDR2 are SGHTA and FQGTGA. The DNA for the CDR3 is TGTGCCAGCAGCTCCGCAGGGGGCGCAGAGACCCAGTACTTC. This encodes CASSSAGGAETQYF.

The CDR3 bases are TGTGCCAGCAGCTTCCCGACCGGGACACGAGGTGAAAAACTGTTTTTT. Its translation: CASSFPTGTRGEKLFF. This chain uses TRBV5-5 with TRBJ1-4; D might be TRBD1 (6 bases). This CDR3 contains 16 residues. The ends were cut back, 2 bases at V and 7 bases at J, with 18 bases in the middle. CDR1 is SGHKS, CDR2 YYEKEE, per germline (reference sequence).

The genes are TRBV2 and TRBJ2-4; D may be TRBD2 (6 bases). CDR1 is SNHLY, CDR2 FYNNEI, per germline. The CDR3 loop spans 16 amino acids. With 2 bases removed from V and 0 bases from J, the gap between germline ends came to 11 bases. The CDR3 loop is CASSETGELAKNIQYF. Here the CDR3 DNA reads TGTGCCAGCAGTGAAACGGGGGAGCTAGCCAAAAACATTCAGTACTTC.

The chain joins TRBV7-6 to TRBJ1-2, with D unresolved. Germline CDR1 reads SGHVS; CDR2 reads FNYEAQ. The CDR3 has 12 amino acids. V was shortened by 7 bases and J by 0 bases, with 6 bases between the two germline ends. In nucleotides, the CDR3 is TGTGCCAGCAACCTAGCTAACTATGGCTACACCTTC. Translation gives CASNLANYGYTF. Supplemented by reference TRBV7-6 and TRBJ1-2, the full variable domain reads GAGVSQSPRYKVTKRGQDVALRCDPISGHVSLYWYRQALGQGPEFLTYFNYEAQQDKSGLPNDRFSAERPEGSISTLTIQRTEQRDSAMYRCASNLANYGYTFGSGTRLTVV.

The chain has TRBV5-1 and TRBJ1-2, with D possibly being TRBD1 (6 bases). In germline, CDR1 is SGHRS, CDR2 YFSETQ. V shed 1 base and J shed 6 bases, with 19 bases lying between them. This CDR3 has 16 amino acids. The CDR3 DNA follows: TGCGCCAGCAGCTTGCAGGGGATGAGGGAGATCGATGGCTACACCTTC. Its translation is CASSLQGMREIDGYTF.

V and J are TRBV11-3 and TRBJ2-2; 10 bases match TRBD1. Unmatched junction bases numbered 10, after V lost 3 bases and J lost 6 bases. CDR1 SGHNT and CDR2 YENEEA come from the germline V gene. CDR3 length: 17 amino acids. CDR3 DNA: TGTGCCAGCAGCTTTTCGCACGGGACAGGGGTGGCCGGGGAGCTGTTTTTT. Translating gives CASSFSHGTGVAGELFF. Combining the CDR3 with reference TRBV11-3 and TRBJ2-2 gives the whole variable domain EAGVVQSPRYKIIEKKQPVAFWCNPISGHNTLYWYLQNLGQGPELLIRYENEEAVDDSQLPKDRFSAERLKGVDSTLKIQPAELGDSAVYLCASSFSHGTGVAGELFFGEGSRLTVL.